The 21 T cell receptor beta chains given below trace back to one sample, sequenced in a study of blood T cells in healthy people across ages. Alongside a J-beta primer mix, a sample-barcoded 5' primer served in a second PCR lasting about 7 to 12 cycles. TCRdb ran MiXCR on the 5' RACE reads and lists one entry per CDR3 protein. The data hold around 1.5 million distinct CDR3 sequences, with 59% observed a single time. Sequenced input: blood. These receptors were taken from a man younger than 35 in good health.

The gene calls are TRBV29-1 and TRBJ1-2, with D possibly TRBD1 on 6 matching bases. The CDR3 runs to 13 residues. Germline V lookup: CDR1 SQVTM, CDR2 ANQGSEA. With 5 bases removed from V and 4 bases from J, the gap between germline ends came to 14 bases. The CDR3 loop reads CSVLAGVIYGYTF. The CDR3 DNA reads TGCAGCGTTTTGGCAGGGGTTATCTATGGCTACACCTTC.

V gene TRBV27 combines with J gene TRBJ2-7; D is tentatively TRBD1 or TRBD2 (5 bases each). Germline assignment: CDR1 MNHEY and CDR2 SMNVEV (reference sequence). CDR3 size: 13 residues. V dropped 4 bases and J dropped 5 bases, with 12 bases sitting between them. CDR3 loop: CASSSPRGNEQYF. In DNA, the CDR3 is TGTGCCAGCAGTTCCCCACGGGGCAACGAGCAGTACTTC.

The chain joins TRBV28 to TRBJ2-5, with 14 bases that match TRBD2. This CDR3 is built from 15 residues. Germline V lookup: CDR1 MDHEN, CDR2 SYDVKM. The V and J ends lost 6 bases and 11 bases, in that order; junction bases with no gene match: 11. The CDR3 bases are TGTGCCAGCAGATATGGACTAGCGGGAGGCAATGAGCAGTACTTC. Its translation: CASRYGLAGGNEQYF.

There are a few counts of this clonotype. The chain couples TRBV3-1 to TRBJ2-3; possibly TRBD1 or TRBD2 for D (6 bases each). Between the trimmed V and J ends, which lost 1 base and 2 bases, there was a span of 22 bases. This CDR3 contains 19 residues. Germline assignment: CDR1 LGHDT and CDR2 YNNKEL (reference sequence). The CDR3 loop reads CASSQVVSGALLFTDTQYF. CDR3 DNA: TGTGCCAGCAGCCAAGTCGTGTCGGGGGCGCTTCTTTTCACAGATACGCAGTATTTT.

This chain uses TRBV4-3 with TRBJ2-7; D possibly uses TRBD1 or TRBD2 (5 bases each). The CDR3 runs to 15 residues. Germline V gene sequence: CDR1 LGHNA, CDR2 YSLEER. V was pared by 0 bases and J by 1 base, with 10 bases between. CDR3 loop: CASSQEIGGSYEQYF. The CDR3 coding sequence is TGCGCCAGCAGCCAAGAAATTGGGGGTTCCTACGAGCAGTACTTC.

Concerning this clonotype: A read error may account for a junction end that differs from germline. The chain employs TRBV7-9 and TRBJ1-5; D unresolved. The CDR3 is 14 residues long. Germline-derived CDR1 and CDR2 are SEHNR and FQNEAQ (reference sequence). CDR3 coding DNA: TGTGCCAGCAGCGAGGGCCTTAGCAATCGGCCCCAGCATTTT. It translates to CASSEGLSNRPQHF.

The rearrangement uses TRBV6-2 or TRBV6-3 and TRBJ1-2, with D perhaps matching TRBD1 (6 bases). Germline V gene lookup returns CDR1 MNHEY and CDR2 SVGEGT. Trimming left V 8 bases short and J 4 bases short, with 17 bases between. The CDR3 has 14 residues. This chain's CDR3 is CASGPVGGFYGYTF. The CDR3 coding sequence is TGTGCCAGCGGACCCGTAGGGGGGTTCTATGGCTACACCTTC.

CDR3 coding DNA: TGTGCCAGCAGCTTCGGGACTAGCGGGGGACACAGCTCCTACGAGCAGTACTTC. Translating gives CASSFGTSGGHSSYEQYF. The chain is built from TRBV11-2 and TRBJ2-7, with TRBD2 matching over 14 bases. Unmatched junction bases numbered 7, after V lost 3 bases and J lost 0 bases. The CDR3 is made up of 18 amino acids. The V gene's germline CDR1 is SGHAT and CDR2 FQNNGV.

The chain joins TRBV4-1 to TRBJ2-1, with a weak D call TRBD1 (6 bases). The CDR3 is 16 residues long. V was clipped by 3 bases and J by 7 bases, with 19 bases between them. From germline, CDR1 is MGHRA and CDR2 YSYEKL. The CDR3 coding sequence is TGCGCCAGCAGCCACCCTGGACAGAGATATACAAATGAGCAGTTCTTC. This encodes CASSHPGQRYTNEQFF.

The J gene is TRBJ1-2, the V gene TRBV6-5; 7 positions match TRBD1. From germline, CDR1 is MNHEY and CDR2 SVGAGI. The V segment lost 5 bases and the J segment 7 bases; nucleotides outside the gene matches: 10. This CDR3 region has 14 residues. CDR3 region: CASSALNRGGGYTF. DNA for the CDR3: TGTGCCAGCAGTGCATTGAACAGGGGTGGTGGCTACACCTTC.

The gene calls are TRBV4-1 and TRBJ2-1; 9 nucleotides line up with TRBD2. CDR3 size: 18 residues. CDR1 and CDR2 (germline): MGHRA, YSYEKL. The trim removed 0 bases at V and 10 bases at J, leaving 16 bases unmatched. CDR3 DNA sequence: TGCGCCAGCAGCCAAGATAGCGGAGGCCTAGCGGGGAACACGGAGCAGTTCTTC. Protein product: CASSQDSGGLAGNTEQFF.

The V gene is TRBV3-1, the J gene TRBJ2-3; 9 positions agree with TRBD1. The CDR3 is 14 amino acids. The germline V gene encodes CDR1 LGHDT and CDR2 YNNKEL (reference sequence). The J segment lost 4 bases and the V segment lost 6 bases, leaving 5 bases of the junction unmatched. CDR3 in amino acids: CASSRGQGPDTQYF. CDR3 sequence (DNA): TGTGCCAGCAGTCGAGGACAGGGGCCAGATACGCAGTATTTT.

This clonotype showed up just a few times. The chain combines TRBV29-1 with TRBJ2-1, with 8 bases that match TRBD1. The CDR3 extends over 13 amino acids. Losses at the gene ends were 4 bases for V and 2 bases for J; bases not matched to a gene: 1. Germline lookup yields CDR1 SQVTM and CDR2 ANQGSEA. CDR3 bases: TGCAGCGTTGCACAGGGGGCCTACAATGAGCAGTTCTTC. Translating gives CSVAQGAYNEQFF.

The chain carries TRBV7-2 and TRBJ2-7; TRBD2 matches at 10 bases. Trimming removed 2 bases from V and 2 bases from J; junction bases left unmatched: 6. The CDR3 totals 16 residues. Germline loops: CDR1 SGHTA, CDR2 FQGNSA. This CDR3 reads CASSLLAGVPPYEQYF. As DNA, the CDR3 is TGTGCCAGCAGCTTACTAGCGGGAGTCCCCCCCTACGAGCAGTACTTC.

This clonotype was recorded only once. This sequence joins TRBV25-1 and TRBJ1-5; TRBD1 is a possible D gene (5 bases). This CDR3 contains 13 residues. Looked up from germline, CDR1 is MGHDK and CDR2 is SYGVNS. The V gene lost 10 bases and the J gene lost 0 bases, with 10 bases spanning the gap. The CDR3 nucleotides are TGTGCCACCTCGGGGGTTAGCAATCAGCCCCAGCATTTT. Translating it yields CATSGVSNQPQHF.

The chain combines TRBV24-1 with TRBJ2-1; 10 bases map to TRBD2. The length of the CDR3 is 20 residues. V dropped 6 bases and J dropped 2; count of bases not matched to a gene: 18. Germline V gives CDR1 KGHDR, CDR2 SFDVKD. In DNA, the CDR3 is TGTGCCACCAGTCCCTCCCCGGCTAGCGGGAGCCTGCGGACCTACAATGAGCAGTTCTTC. Protein product: CATSPSPASGSLRTYNEQFF.

Points on this clonotype: At one end the junction does not follow the germline gene, possibly because of a read error. The chain carries TRBV27 and TRBJ2-7, with D uncertain. Germline V gives CDR1 MNHEY, CDR2 SMNVEV (reference sequence). This CDR3 is built from 15 residues. CDR3 nucleotides: TGTGCCAGCAGCCTACTGGGGTTCTTCTCCCACGAGCAGTACTTC. Protein sequence: CASSLLGFFSHEQYF.

V gene TRBV2 combines with J gene TRBJ2-5; 8 bases agree with TRBD1. The J call may be mistaken, given a closer DNA end match to TRBJ2-7. CDR1 SNHLY and CDR2 FYNNEI come from the germline V gene. The CDR3 loop spans 12 amino acids. Here the CDR3 reads CASTRTGSEQYF. As DNA, the CDR3 is TGTGCCAGTACCAGGACAGGGTCCGAGCAGTACTTC.

This clonotype was counted a single time. CDR3 protein: CASSLRGREVQETQYF. As DNA, the CDR3 is TGTGCCAGCAGCTTAAGGGGAAGAGAAGTCCAAGAGACCCAGTACTTC. V is TRBV7-9 and J is TRBJ2-5; the D gene is possibly TRBD1 (5 bases). From germline, CDR1 is SEHNR and CDR2 FQNEAQ (reference sequence). V lost 2 bases to trimming and J lost 1 base, with 14 bases between them. CDR3 length: 16 residues.

The gene calls are TRBV20-1 and TRBJ2-7; possible D gene TRBD2, 5 bases. Trimming removed 4 bases at V and 3 bases at J, with 13 bases between. Germline V gene data show CDR1 as DFQATT and CDR2 as SNEGSKA (reference sequence). The CDR3 loop spans 13 amino acids. In DNA, the CDR3 is TGCAGTGCTACTATCCCAGACTACTACGAGCAGTACTTC. This gives the protein CSATIPDYYEQYF.

The rearrangement uses TRBV27 and TRBJ1-2; D remains ambiguous. CDR3 length: 16 amino acids. Germline V gives CDR1 MNHEY, CDR2 SMNVEV (reference sequence). Trimming left V 5 bases short and J 1 base short, with 17 bases between. The CDR3 DNA sequence: TGTGCCAGCAGTGCCAACAGAGGCAGGTTTAACTATGGCTACACCTTC. Amino acids: CASSANRGRFNYGYTF.